This T cell receptor beta chain was sequenced for a study of Graves' ophthalmopathy and Graves' hyperthyroidism. The CDR3 sequence is 15 residues long. V was clipped by 11 bases and J by 1 base; unmatched bases: 8. Per the germline V gene, CDR1 is MGHDK and CDR2 is SYGVNS. Among the exclusions were patients with other autoimmune diseases, uncontrolled infections, pregnancy or lactation. The authors amplified TCR beta CDR3 regions, and they did so from RNA transcripts for repertoire sequencing. An initial RT-PCR round employing HTBI primers preceded a second-round multiplex PCR. MiXCR, applied by TCRdb to the multiplex PCR reads, yields one record per CDR3 protein. The table records about 590,000 distinct CDR3 sequences, roughly 40% of them present only once.

The sample comprised peripheral blood or thyroid tissue (not recorded which). The V and J genes are TRBV25-1 and TRBJ1-4; 9 bases agree with TRBD1. This receptor was identified in an adult man with Graves' hyperthyroidism. The CDR3 is CAWEGGQGTNEKLFF. The DNA for the CDR3 is TGTGCCTGGGAAGGGGGACAGGGAACTAATGAAAAACTGTTTTTT.